Below, 23 T cell receptor beta chains from the same sample are listed, as sequenced in a study of OX40 agonist ivuxolimab in advanced cancers. Sequencing used immunoSEQ multiplex PCR; TCRdb keeps in-frame clones, though not all of them. The sample yields 65,000 to 70,000 clones, around four fifths seen once. The material was CD4+ or CD8+ T cells sorted from blood, obtained in a trial of the OX40 agonist ivuxolimab. These receptors all come from an adult with an advanced solid tumor such as melanoma, head and neck, liver or kidney cancer.

The chain joins TRBV21-1 to TRBJ2-7. TRBV21-1 is a pseudogene segment. The length of the CDR3 is 14 residues. CDR3 in amino acids: CASSKGPSSYEQYF. In nucleotides, the CDR3 is TGTGCCAGCAGCAAGGGACCTAGCTCCTACGAGCAGTACTTC.

The chain employs TRBV5-1 and TRBJ1-1; D gene uncertain. Trimming removed 4 bases from V and 1 base from J, with 17 bases in between. Germline V lookup: CDR1 SGHRS, CDR2 YFSETQ. CDR3 length: 16 amino acids. The CDR3 DNA is TGCGCCAGCAGCGCCCAGATATATGATAGGAACACTGAAGCTTTCTTT. It encodes CASSAQIYDRNTEAFF.

The CDR3 sequence: CASSPQPGGETQYF. CDR3 in DNA: TGTGCCAGCTCACCGCAACCCGGGGGAGAGACCCAGTACTTC. This chain connects TRBV18 to TRBJ2-5, with D maybe TRBD2 (6 bases). Trimming stripped 3 bases from V and 4 bases from J, with 12 bases between. The CDR3 sequence is 14 residues long. Germline CDR1 KGHSH, CDR2 LQKENI.

The chain employs TRBV28 and TRBJ1-4; 7 bases match TRBD1. The V gene end was trimmed by 6 bases and the J gene end by 8 bases; junction bases not matched to a gene: 6. The CDR3 totals 13 residues. In germline, CDR1 is MDHEN, CDR2 SYDVKM. The CDR3 nucleotides read TGTGCCAGCAGCTCAGGGGGGTGGGAAAAACTGTTTTTT. This codes for CASSSGGWEKLFF.

The chain carries TRBV19 and TRBJ2-1; 7 nucleotides agree with TRBD2. Germline trimming cut 1 base from V and 12 bases from J; bases unmatched to any gene: 3. The CDR3 is 12 residues long. The germline V gene has CDR1 LNHDA and CDR2 SQIVND (reference sequence). The CDR3: CASSIVGGVQFF. In nucleotides, the CDR3 is TGTGCCAGTAGTATAGTGGGAGGGGTGCAGTTCTTC.

J is TRBJ2-7 and V is TRBV5-3; 10 nucleotides align to TRBD2. TRBV5-3 counts as an open reading frame of uncertain function. This CDR3 spans 14 amino acids. After removal of 5 bases from V and 4 bases from J, the junction contained 6 bases not matched to a gene. The CDR3 DNA sequence: TGTGCCAGAAGTCCCCTAGCGGGAGTGTACGAGCAGTACTTC. Its translation is CARSPLAGVYEQYF.

The chain joins TRBV7-9 to TRBJ1-2; TRBD1 aligns across 9 bases. The CDR3 has 14 residues. Per germline, CDR1 SEHNR and CDR2 FQNEAQ (reference sequence). V shed 5 bases and J 4 bases; nucleotides not matched to a gene: 5. In DNA form, the CDR3 reads TGTGCCAGCAGCCTGACGGACAGGGGCTATGGCTACACCTTC. Its translation: CASSLTDRGYGYTF.

The chain uses TRBV5-1 and TRBJ2-5; 7 bases map to TRBD1. The J call may be incorrect, as the DNA end agrees better with TRBJ2-7. The CDR3 has 14 residues. The germline V gene encodes CDR1 SGHRS and CDR2 YFSETQ. The CDR3 sequence: CASSSGTADYEQYF. CDR3 nucleotide sequence: TGCGCCAGCAGCTCGGGGACAGCTGACTACGAGCAGTACTTC.

This chain links TRBV7-2 with TRBJ2-5; no firm D call. Germline loops: CDR1 SGHTA, CDR2 FQGNSA. Trimming pared 5 bases from V and 0 bases from J, leaving 7 bases between. The CDR3 is made up of 13 amino acids. CDR3: CASSPWNQETQYF. The DNA of the CDR3 is TGTGCCAGCAGCCCCTGGAACCAAGAGACCCAGTACTTC.

CDR3 in DNA: TGTGCCTGGAGTGTACTACGGGGGAAGAATGAAAAACTGTTTTTT. It translates to CAWSVLRGKNEKLFF. The chain combines TRBV30 with TRBJ1-4; possibly TRBD1 for D (5 bases). Between the trimmed V and J ends, which lost 0 bases and 5 bases, there was a span of 13 bases. CDR3 length: 15 residues. Per the germline V gene, CDR1 is GTSNPN and CDR2 is SVGIG (reference sequence).

The chain combines TRBV18 with TRBJ1-5, with a possible D match to TRBD1 (5 bases). Trimming removed 3 bases from V and 0 bases from J, with 12 bases in between. This CDR3 comprises 16 residues. Germline V gene data show CDR1 as KGHSH and CDR2 as LQKENI. This CDR3 is CASSPKAGLSNQPQHF. DNA of the CDR3: TGTGCCAGCTCACCCAAGGCAGGGCTTAGCAATCAGCCCCAGCATTTT.

This chain links TRBV5-1 with TRBJ1-6; D unresolved. The V end was cut by 6 bases, the J end by 5 bases, with 18 bases between. Germline V gene data show CDR1 as SGHRS and CDR2 as YFSETQ. The CDR3 is 16 amino acids. This CDR3 is CASTLGAVGNNSPLHF. CDR3 in DNA: TGCGCCAGCACCCTAGGAGCAGTCGGTAATAATTCACCCCTCCACTTT.

The chain recombines TRBV9 with TRBJ1-1, with D perhaps matching TRBD1 (6 bases). CDR1 is SGDLS, CDR2 YYNGEE, per germline. CDR3 size: 14 residues. The V end lost 1 base, the J end lost 1 base, and 8 bases lay between the germline ends. The CDR3 region is CASSVKGGNTEAFF. DNA of the CDR3: TGTGCCAGCAGCGTAAAGGGGGGGAACACTGAAGCTTTCTTT.

The rearrangement links TRBV28 to TRBJ2-5; 8 bases map to TRBD2. J gave up 2 bases and V 2 bases, and 7 bases lay outside the gene matches. Germline CDR1 reads MDHEN; CDR2 reads SYDVKM. The CDR3 has 16 residues. In nucleotides, the CDR3 is TGTGCCAGCAGTTTAACCCCTCCGGGGGGGCAAGAGACCCAGTACTTC. Protein sequence: CASSLTPPGGQETQYF.

The chain recombines TRBV2 with TRBJ1-2; 8 bases fit TRBD1. Germline V lookup: CDR1 SNHLY, CDR2 FYNNEI. There are 14 residues in the CDR3. J was trimmed by 4 bases and V by 6 bases; bases with no gene match: 7. The DNA of the CDR3 is TGTGCCAGCAGGCTGGACAGGGCCAGCTATGGCTACACCTTC. The encoded protein is CASRLDRASYGYTF.

V gene TRBV11-2 combines with J gene TRBJ1-1; 7 bases are a match to TRBD1. Losses at the gene ends were 1 base for V and 8 bases for J; bases not matched to a gene: 4. Germline CDR1 is SGHAT and CDR2 is FQNNGV. This CDR3 has 13 residues. The CDR3 coding sequence is TGTGCCAGCAGCTTAGCGACAGGGATCGAAGCTTTCTTT. Its translation is CASSLATGIEAFF.

V gene TRBV27 combines with J gene TRBJ2-1; D is unresolved. Germline-derived CDR1 and CDR2 are MNHEY and SMNVEV (reference sequence). This CDR3 spans 17 amino acids. Trimming stripped 2 bases from V and 0 bases from J, with 14 bases between. CDR3: CASSLGPLRVSYNEQFF. Written as DNA, the CDR3 is TGTGCCAGCAGTTTAGGGCCCCTCCGAGTCTCCTACAATGAGCAGTTCTTC.

V gene TRBV28 combines with J gene TRBJ2-5; 9 bases line up with TRBD1. From germline, CDR1 is MDHEN and CDR2 SYDVKM. This CDR3 is 14 amino acids long. The junction had 7 bases not matched to a gene; V was cut back by 6 bases and J by 5 bases. The CDR3, as DNA: TGTGCCAGCAGGTCACAGGGGGCGCGGGAGACCCAGTACTTC. Translating gives CASRSQGARETQYF. The full variable domain, completed using reference TRBV28 and TRBJ2-5, is DVKVTQSSRYLVKRTGEKVFLECVQDMDHENMFWYRQDPGLGLRLIYFSYDVKMKEKGDIPEGYSVSREKKERFSLILESASTNQTSMYLCASRSQGARETQYFGPGTRLLVL.

The J gene is TRBJ2-2, the V gene TRBV5-4; 9 nucleotides align to TRBD1. Germline CDR1 reads SGHNT; CDR2 reads YYREEE (reference sequence). V trimming: 0 bases; J trimming: 4 bases; junction bases outside the gene matches: 1. The CDR3 has 15 amino acids. CDR3 amino acids: CASSLVDRGTGELFF. As DNA, the CDR3 is TGTGCCAGCAGCTTGGTGGACAGGGGCACCGGGGAGCTGTTTTTT. Drawing the rest from reference TRBV5-4 and TRBJ2-2, the complete variable domain is ETGVTQSPTHLIKTRGQQVTLRCSSQSGHNTVSWYQQALGQGPQFIFQYYREEENGRGNFPPRFSGLQFPNYSSELNVNALELDDSALYLCASSLVDRGTGELFFGEGSRLTVL.

The chain couples TRBV19 to TRBJ1-2, with D possibly being TRBD1 (6 bases). The CDR3 has 13 amino acids. V lost 3 bases and J 6 bases, leaving 11 bases between the germline ends. Germline values: CDR1 LNHDA, CDR2 SQIVND (reference sequence). CDR3 region: CASSIWAGDGYTF. CDR3 bases: TGTGCCAGTAGTATTTGGGCAGGGGATGGCTACACCTTC.

The chain is built from TRBV5-4 and TRBJ1-1, with D maybe TRBD1 (5 bases). This CDR3 contains 14 residues. Per the germline V gene, CDR1 is SGHNT and CDR2 is YYREEE (reference sequence). The V gene lost 0 bases and the J gene lost 1 base, with 7 bases spanning the gap. The CDR3 region has the DNA TGTGCCAGCAGCTTGGGTGGGGCGAACACTGAAGCTTTCTTT. Amino acid sequence: CASSLGGANTEAFF.

The chain is built from TRBV7-8 and TRBJ1-5; 8 bases are shared with TRBD1. Trimming took 6 bases from V and 2 from J; bases not matched to a gene: 6. The CDR3 extends over 15 amino acids. Looked up from germline, CDR1 is SGHVS and CDR2 is FQNEAQ. The DNA of the CDR3 is TGTGCCAGCAGACCAGACAGGGGTGGCAATCAGCCCCAGCATTTT. The encoded protein is CASRPDRGGNQPQHF.

This rearrangement joins TRBV10-2 to TRBJ2-1; 7 positions agree with TRBD1. Trimming cost V 4 bases and J 6 bases; bases outside gene matches: 12. Germline V lookup: CDR1 WSHSY, CDR2 SAAADI. The CDR3 runs 16 residues. As DNA, the CDR3 is TGCGCCAGCAGTGCTACAGGGGTCCCTCAGTTCAATGAGCAGTTCTTC. As protein: CASSATGVPQFNEQFF.